This TCR beta chain was captured by sequencing in a study of OX40 agonist ivuxolimab in advanced cancers. About the study: The patients got ivuxolimab, which is an agonistic anti-OX40 (CD134) antibody. Six ivuxolimab dose levels, 0.01 to 10 mg/kg, were given intravenously every 2 weeks. Three individuals attained partial responses, comprising one hepatocellular carcinoma case and two cutaneous melanoma cases.

Of note for this clone: What it binds is not known.

General study findings and limits: CD4+ T cells averaged fewer expanded clones than CD8+ T cells.

Germline V CDR1 and CDR2: ENHRY, SYGVKD. V lost 3 bases to trimming and J lost 8 bases; unmatched junction nucleotides: 8. The CDR3 is 15 amino acids. Repertoires were generated with immunoSEQ multiplex PCR, while TCRdb's copy carries only in-frame clones and drops some. The repertoire holds tens of thousands of clones, with 80% to 95% as singletons. Sequencing was performed on CD4+ or CD8+ T cells sorted from blood, taken in a trial of the OX40 agonist ivuxolimab. The TCR originated in an adult with an advanced solid tumor such as melanoma, head and neck, liver or kidney cancer. This sequence joins TRBV10-3 and TRBJ2-1; 9 positions agree with TRBD1. CDR3 bases: TGTGCCATCAGTGACGGGGACAGGGAGGTAGATGAGCAGTTCTTC. Encoded protein: CAISDGDREVDEQFF.